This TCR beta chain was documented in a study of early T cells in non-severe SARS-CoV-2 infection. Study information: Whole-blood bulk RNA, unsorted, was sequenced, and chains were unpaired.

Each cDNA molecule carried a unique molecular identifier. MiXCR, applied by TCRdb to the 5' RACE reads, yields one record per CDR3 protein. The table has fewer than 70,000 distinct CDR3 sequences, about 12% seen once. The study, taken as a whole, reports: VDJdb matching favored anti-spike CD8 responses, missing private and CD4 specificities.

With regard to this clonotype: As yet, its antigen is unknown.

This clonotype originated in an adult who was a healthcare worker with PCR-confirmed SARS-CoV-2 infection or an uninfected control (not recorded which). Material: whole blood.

In DNA form, the CDR3 reads TGTGCCAGCAGCTTCGCAGGGCGTCCCTACGAGCAGTACTTC. It is translated as CASSFAGRPYEQYF. The J gene is TRBJ2-7, the V gene TRBV5-6; a weak D match, TRBD1 (5 bases). The CDR3 has 14 amino acids. V lost 2 bases to trimming and J lost 2 bases, with 11 bases between them. From germline, CDR1 is SGHDT and CDR2 YYEEEE.